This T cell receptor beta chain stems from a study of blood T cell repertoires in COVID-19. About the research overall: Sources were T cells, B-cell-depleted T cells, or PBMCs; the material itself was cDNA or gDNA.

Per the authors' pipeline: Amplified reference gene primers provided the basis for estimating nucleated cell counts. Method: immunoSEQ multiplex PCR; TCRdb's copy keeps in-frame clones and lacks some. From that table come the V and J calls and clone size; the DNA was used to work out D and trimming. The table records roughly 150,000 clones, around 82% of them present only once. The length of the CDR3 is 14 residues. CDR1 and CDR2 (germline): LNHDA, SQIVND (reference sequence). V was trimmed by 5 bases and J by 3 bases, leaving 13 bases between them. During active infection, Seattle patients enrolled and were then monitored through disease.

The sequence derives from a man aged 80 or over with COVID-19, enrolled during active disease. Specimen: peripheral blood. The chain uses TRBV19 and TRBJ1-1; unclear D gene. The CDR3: CASSVWAGDTEAFF. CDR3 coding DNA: TGTGCCAGTAGTGTATGGGCGGGCGACACTGAAGCTTTCTTT.